This entry lists 12 T cell receptor beta chains sequenced from one sample in a study of blood T cell repertoires in COVID-19. Some clones are missing from TCRdb's copy, which holds only in-frame ones; the method was immunoSEQ multiplex PCR. The table has roughly 68,000 clones, around 90% seen once. Sequenced: peripheral blood. The receptors stem from an older woman with COVID-19, enrolled during active disease.

This clone came up once. Here the CDR3 reads CASSIRSRGPTEAFF. In nucleotides, the CDR3 is TGTGCCAGTAGTATCAGGTCCAGGGGACCCACTGAAGCTTTCTTT. The chain uses TRBV19 and TRBJ1-1, with D maybe TRBD1 (6 bases). Trimming cost V 3 bases and J 4 bases, with 15 bases left between them. CDR1 is LNHDA, CDR2 SQIVND, per germline (reference sequence). The CDR3 has 15 residues.

V usage is TRBV28 and J usage is TRBJ1-2; D remains unclear. Between the trimmed V and J ends, which lost 6 bases and 4 bases, there was a span of 9 bases. The length of the CDR3 is 12 residues. CDR1 and CDR2 from the germline V gene are MDHEN and SYDVKM. CDR3 protein: CASRGSSYGYTF. CDR3 bases: TGTGCCAGCAGGGGCAGCAGCTATGGCTACACCTTC.

This chain links TRBV6-5 with TRBJ1-3; D is undetermined. The CDR3 totals 15 residues. Germline CDR1 reads MNHEY; CDR2 reads SVGAGI. V was trimmed by 2 bases and J by 2 bases, leaving 10 bases between them. The chain's CDR3 is CASSYEAKAGNTIYF. The CDR3 nucleotides are TGTGCCAGCAGTTACGAGGCCAAAGCTGGAAACACCATATATTTT.

V is TRBV4-3 and J is TRBJ2-7; D may be TRBD2 (6 bases). Germline V gene sequence: CDR1 LGHNA, CDR2 YSLEER. Trimming pared 4 bases from V and 2 bases from J, leaving 12 bases between. The CDR3 totals 14 residues. The CDR3 bases are TGCGCCAGCAGCCTGACTAGGGACGCCTACGAGCAGTACTTC. It translates to CASSLTRDAYEQYF.

This clone came up a few times. The V and J genes are TRBV9 and TRBJ2-2, with TRBD1 matching 10 bases. J was trimmed by 0 bases and V by 4 bases; bases with no gene match: 3. CDR3 length: 16 amino acids. Germline lookup yields CDR1 SGDLS and CDR2 YYNGEE. CDR3 in DNA: TGTGCCAGCAGCAGACAGGGGGCCCCGAACACCGGGGAGCTGTTTTTT. Translating gives CASSRQGAPNTGELFF.

Only a few counts were recorded for this clone. V and J are TRBV27 and TRBJ1-4, with D tentatively TRBD1 (6 bases). Trimming stripped 6 bases from V and 0 bases from J, with 11 bases between. The germline gives CDR1 MNHEY, CDR2 SMNVEV (reference sequence). The CDR3 sequence is 15 residues long. The CDR3 DNA reads as TGTGCCAGCAGAAGACAGGCCTCAACTAATGAAAAACTGTTTTTT. It is translated as CASRRQASTNEKLFF.

The gene calls are TRBV27 and TRBJ2-1; 10 nucleotides align to TRBD2. This CDR3 has 15 residues. Germline V gene data show CDR1 as MNHEY and CDR2 as SMNVEV (reference sequence). The V and J ends lost 3 bases and 6 bases, in that order; junction bases with no gene match: 5. The chain's CDR3 is CASSFRLAGGNEQFF. CDR3 in DNA: TGTGCCAGCAGTTTTCGATTAGCGGGAGGCAATGAGCAGTTCTTC.

Regarding this clone: Other DNA sequences in this specimen translate into the identical CDR3. The chain carries TRBV11-3 and TRBJ1-4; possibly TRBD1 for D (5 bases). The V gene lost 0 bases and the J gene lost 8 bases, with 13 bases spanning the gap. Germline CDR1 reads SGHNT; CDR2 reads YENEEA. This CDR3 has 15 amino acids. CDR3 DNA: TGTGCCAGCAGCTTAGATGGAGGGGCGGGCGAAAAACTGTTTTTT. This codes for CASSLDGGAGEKLFF. The full variable domain, in which reference TRBV11-3 and TRBJ1-4 provide the parts outside the CDR3, is EAGVVQSPRYKIIEKKQPVAFWCNPISGHNTLYWYLQNLGQGPELLIRYENEEAVDDSQLPKDRFSAERLKGVDSTLKIQPAELGDSAVYLCASSLDGGAGEKLFFGSGTQLSVL.

The chain has TRBV4-3 and TRBJ2-2, with 7 nucleotides matching TRBD1. J was trimmed by 5 bases and V by 0 bases; bases with no gene match: 6. There are 16 residues in the CDR3. CDR1 is LGHNA, CDR2 YSLEER, per germline. CDR3 bases: TGCGCCAGCAGCCAAGATCTCACAGGGGTGACCGGGGAGCTGTTTTTT. Translation gives CASSQDLTGVTGELFF.

The chain employs TRBV11-3 and TRBJ1-1; 7 bases are shared with TRBD1. With V trimmed by 0 bases and J by 0 bases, 1 base remained unmatched. CDR3 length: 15 amino acids. Germline lookup yields CDR1 SGHNT and CDR2 YENEEA. CDR3: CASSLDRGMNTEAFF. The DNA of the CDR3 is TGTGCCAGCAGCTTAGACAGGGGGATGAACACTGAAGCTTTCTTT.

The genes are TRBV4-1 and TRBJ2-1; 7 nucleotides line up with TRBD2. V shed 4 bases and J 9 bases; nucleotides not matched to a gene: 6. Germline assignment: CDR1 MGHRA and CDR2 YSYEKL. The CDR3 has 13 residues. CDR3 DNA sequence: TGCGCCAGCAGCCGAGGACTAGTGGGTGAGCAGTTCTTC. It is translated as CASSRGLVGEQFF.

V is TRBV4-3 and J is TRBJ2-2; 10 nucleotides agree with TRBD1. Germline loops: CDR1 LGHNA, CDR2 YSLEER. This CDR3 has 16 amino acids. J gave up 1 base and V 4 bases, and 3 bases lay outside the gene matches. The CDR3 coding sequence is TGCGCCAGCAGCCGAAGGACAGGGGGGAACACCGGGGAGCTGTTTTTT. Translating gives CASSRRTGGNTGELFF.